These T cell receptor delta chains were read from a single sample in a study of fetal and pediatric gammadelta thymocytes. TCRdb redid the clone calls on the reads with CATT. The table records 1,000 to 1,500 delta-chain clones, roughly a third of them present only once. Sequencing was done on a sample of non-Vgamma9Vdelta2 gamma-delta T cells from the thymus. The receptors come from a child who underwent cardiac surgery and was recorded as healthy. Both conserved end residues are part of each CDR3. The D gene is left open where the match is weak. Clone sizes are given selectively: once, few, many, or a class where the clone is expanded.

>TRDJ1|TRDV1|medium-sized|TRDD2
TGTGCTCTTGGGGAACTAGTCTCCTTCCTCAACCGTAGAACCGATAAACTCATCTTT
CALGELVSFLNRRTDKLIF
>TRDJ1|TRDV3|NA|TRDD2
TGTGCCTTTCCCCTGCCTTCCTGGGATGAGGTGTACACCGATAAACTCATCTTT
CAFPLPSWDEVYTDKLIF
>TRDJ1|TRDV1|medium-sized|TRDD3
TGTGCTCTTGGGGAACGAAAAACCCCTTTGCAACTTACTGGGGGATACGTACGTTCCGATAAACTCATCTTT
CALGERKTPLQLTGGYVRSDKLIF
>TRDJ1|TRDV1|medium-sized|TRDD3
TGTGCTCTTGGGGAACCCAGCCTTTGTACTGGGGGGCTCCAACCCCCTTCACCGGGTAAACTCATCTTT
CALGEPSLCTGGLQPPSPGKLIF
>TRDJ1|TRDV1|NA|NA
TGTGCTCTTTGGGAACTCTACCTTTGTACTGGGATGGGCGCCGATAAACTCATCTTT
CALWELYLCTGMGADKLIF
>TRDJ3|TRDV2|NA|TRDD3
TGTGCCTGTGACATTCGGAATTTTACTCTTCTTCCTGGGGGACACAGAGGGGATGCCTGGGACACCCGACAGATGTTTTTC
CACDIRNFTLLPGGHRGDAWDTRQMFF
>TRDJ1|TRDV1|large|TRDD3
TGTGCTCTTGGGCCGAAGGGGGGATACACCGATAAACTCATCTTT
CALGPKGGYTDKLIF
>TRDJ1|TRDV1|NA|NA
TGTGCTCTTGGGAAACTCGGGCCTTCCTACGGACGTACTGGGGGATTCCCCGGGGATAAACTCATCTTT
CALGKLGPSYGRTGGFPGDKLIF
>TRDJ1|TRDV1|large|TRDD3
TGTGCTCTTGGGGGACGGTCCCTTCCTTCATGTACTGGGGGACCTTTTTCGTACACCGATAAACTCATCTTT
CALGGRSLPSCTGGPFSYTDKLIF
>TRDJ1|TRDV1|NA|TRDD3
TGTGCTCTTGGGGGACCCTCCTTCCTGCGGGGGATACGGGGGTCGGTAGGCCTCATCTTT
CALGGPSFLRGIRGSVGLIF